The clone carrying this T cell receptor (beta chain) was seen at least ten times. Amplification yielded TCR beta CDR3 regions, with RNA transcripts as the source. When the TCR CDR3 underwent first-round RT-PCR, the HTBI primer set was used. TCRdb re-analysed the multiplex PCR reads in MiXCR, keeping a single row per CDR3 protein. The data contain 250,000 to 300,000 distinct CDR3 sequences, less than 15% of them singletons. The sample belongs to a study of T cells in Graves' hyperthyroidism and ophthalmopathy. V gave up 6 bases and J gave up 5 bases; unmatched junction bases: 8. The CDR3 totals 16 residues.

The source of this sequence is a woman in her forties with Graves' hyperthyroidism that later progressed to Graves' ophthalmopathy. The V and J genes are TRBV12-3 or TRBV12-4 and TRBJ2-3; the match to TRBD2 covers 13 bases. The specimen was blood. CDR3: CASSQTSGRNLDTQYF. CDR3 bases: TGTGCCAGCAGCCAGACTAGCGGGAGGAATTTAGATACGCAGTATTTT.